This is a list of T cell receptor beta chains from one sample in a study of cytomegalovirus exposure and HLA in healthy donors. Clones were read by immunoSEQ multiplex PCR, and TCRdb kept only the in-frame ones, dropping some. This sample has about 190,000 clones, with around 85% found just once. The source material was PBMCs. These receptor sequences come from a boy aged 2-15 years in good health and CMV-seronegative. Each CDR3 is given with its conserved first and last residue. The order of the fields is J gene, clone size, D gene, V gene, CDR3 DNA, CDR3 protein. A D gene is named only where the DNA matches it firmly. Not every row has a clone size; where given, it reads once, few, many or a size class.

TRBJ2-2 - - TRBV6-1 TGTGCCAGCGGGCGGGGTAGGGCCCTCACCGGGGAGCTGTTTTTT CASGRGRALTGELFF
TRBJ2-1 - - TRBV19 TGTGCCAGTAGTATTGTTTTGGGGCCCGAGCGTGAGCAGTTCTTC CASSIVLGPEREQFF
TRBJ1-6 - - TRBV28 TGTGCCAGCAGTTTATCTCCAGGGTTCGGGTCACCCCTCCACTTT CASSLSPGFGSPLHF
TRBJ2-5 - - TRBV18 TGTGCCAGCTCACCCCGTTTCCCCCCCGGTATTAGACAAGAGACCCAGTACTTC CASSPRFPPGIRQETQYF
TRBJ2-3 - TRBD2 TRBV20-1 TGCAGGCGGGGGAGGCAGTATTTT CRRGRQYF
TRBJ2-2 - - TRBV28 TGTGCCAGCAGGCCGACAGGCTTGAACACCGGGGAGCTGTTTTTT CASRPTGLNTGELFF
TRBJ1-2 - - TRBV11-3 TGTGCCAGCAGCCCAAGAAGAGGACCCACACCTAAGGGGGGCTACACCTTC CASSPRRGPTPKGGYTF
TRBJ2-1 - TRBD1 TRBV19 TGTGCCAGTAGTTCAAGACAGGGGAACGAGCAGTTCTTC CASSSRQGNEQFF
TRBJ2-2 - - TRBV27 TGTGCCAGCAGCCCAGGAACCGGGGAGCTGTTTTTT CASSPGTGELFF
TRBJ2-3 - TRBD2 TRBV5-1 TGCGCCAGCAGTCCTGGGACTAGCGCAGATACGCAGTATTTT CASSPGTSADTQYF
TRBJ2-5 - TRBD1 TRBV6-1 TGTGCCAGCCTCACAGGGGGCAAGGAGACCCAGTACTTC CASLTGGKETQYF
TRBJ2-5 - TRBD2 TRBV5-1 TGCGCCAGCAGCTTGGATCGGGGGGTAGAGACCCAGTACTTC CASSLDRGVETQYF
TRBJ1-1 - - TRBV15 TGTGCCACCAGCAGAGATTTAGGGGGTTGGGACACTGAAGCTTTCTTT CATSRDLGGWDTEAFF
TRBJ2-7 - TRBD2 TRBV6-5 TGTGCCAGCAGTTATCGCCCGGGAGGGCCCGAAGAGCAGTACTTC CASSYRPGGPEEQYF
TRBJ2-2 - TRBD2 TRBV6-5 TGTGCCACCTCGACTAGCGGCACCGGGGAGCTGTTTTTT CATSTSGTGELFF
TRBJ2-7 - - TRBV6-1 TGTGCCAGCAGTGAAGATGCCAGGATCTACGAGCAGTACTTC CASSEDARIYEQYF
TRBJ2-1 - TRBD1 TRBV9 TGTGCCAGCAGCGCCTATGGACAGGTGCCCAAATTTAACAATGAGCAGTTCTTC CASSAYGQVPKFNNEQFF
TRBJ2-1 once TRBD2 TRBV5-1 TGCGCCAGCAGCTTGTCTTTTAGCGGGGGGGCGAATGAGCAGTTCTTC CASSLSFSGGANEQFF
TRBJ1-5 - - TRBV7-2 TGTGCCAGCAGCTCTATTGTTGGGAGCCTTGGCAATCAGCCCCAGCATTTT CASSSIVGSLGNQPQHF
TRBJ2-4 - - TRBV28 TGTGCCAGCAGTTTACAGGTAGCCAAAAACATTCAGTACTTC CASSLQVAKNIQYF
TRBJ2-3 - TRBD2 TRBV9 TGTGCCAGCAGCGCTGACCGGGACTACAACACAGATACGCAGTATTTT CASSADRDYNTDTQYF
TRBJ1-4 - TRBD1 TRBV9 TGTGCCAGCAGCGTAGGAGGGGCAGGGGGCGCAACTAATGAAAAACTGTTTTTT CASSVGGAGGATNEKLFF
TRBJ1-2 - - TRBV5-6 TGTGCCAGCAGCTTCTTTTCGTATAAAACAGGTGCTACTAACTATGGCTACACCTTC CASSFFSYKTGATNYGYTF
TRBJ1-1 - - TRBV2 TGTGCCAGCAGTGAAGCCCTCGGACACCGAAGGGTGGCTTTCTTT CASSEALGHRRVAFF
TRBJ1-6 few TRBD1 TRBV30 TGTGCCTGGAGAGAGGGGGCCCTCTATAATTCACCCCTCCACTTT CAWREGALYNSPLHF
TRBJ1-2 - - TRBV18 TGTGCCAGCTCACCACGGTTGAGAGGCGGCTACACCTTC CASSPRLRGGYTF
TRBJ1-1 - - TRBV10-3 TGTGCCATCACGGTCGGGGGTAGTGGCACTGAAGCTTTCTTT CAITVGGSGTEAFF
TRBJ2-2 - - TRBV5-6 TGTGCCAGCAGCTTACCAGGGGAAGACACCGGGGAGCTGTTTTTT CASSLPGEDTGELFF
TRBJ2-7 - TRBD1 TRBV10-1 TGCGCCAGCTCGGGACAGAGGACCTACGAGCAGTACTTC CASSGQRTYEQYF
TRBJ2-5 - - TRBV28 TGTGCCAGCAGTTTTGGCAATCAAGAGACCCAGTACTTC CASSFGNQETQYF
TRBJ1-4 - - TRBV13 TGTGCCAGCAGCTTAGGCCCGGGACTTAGAGGGGAAAAACTGTTTTTT CASSLGPGLRGEKLFF
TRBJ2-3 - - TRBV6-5 TGTGCCAGCAGCCCCGCGAGCTCCACAGATACGCAGTATTTT CASSPASSTDTQYF
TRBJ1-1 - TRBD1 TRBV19 TGTGCCAGTATGGGGGACAGGAGCCGAAAAGCTTTCTTT CASMGDRSRKAFF
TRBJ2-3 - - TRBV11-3 TGTGCCAGCGCGGGAAGCACAGATACGCAGTATTTT CASAGSTDTQYF
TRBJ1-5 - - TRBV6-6 TGTGCCAGCAGACTTGACAGGTACAATCAGCCCCAGCATTTT CASRLDRYNQPQHF
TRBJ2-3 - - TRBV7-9 TGTGCCAGCAGCTCACAGGGAACGAGCACAGATACGCAGTATTTT CASSSQGTSTDTQYF
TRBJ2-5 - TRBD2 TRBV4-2 TGTGCCAGCAGCCAGACACTAGCGGGAGGACGAGAGACCCAGTACTTC CASSQTLAGGRETQYF
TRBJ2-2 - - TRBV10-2 TGCGCCAGCAGCAGACAAACGAACACCGGGGAGCTGTTTTTT CASSRQTNTGELFF
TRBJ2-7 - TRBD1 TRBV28 TGTGCCAGCAGTTTTGTGGGGACAGATCCGAAGTTGTACTTC CASSFVGTDPKLYF
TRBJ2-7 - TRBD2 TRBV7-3 TGTGCCAGCAGCATTCTAGCGGGAGTCGACTCCTACGAGCAGTACTTC CASSILAGVDSYEQYF
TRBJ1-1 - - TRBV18 TGTGCCAGCTCACCACTCAGGGACACTGAAGCTTTCTTT CASSPLRDTEAFF
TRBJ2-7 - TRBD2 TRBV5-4 TGTGCCAGCAGCCCCACGGGACTAGCGGGACACGAGCAGTACTTC CASSPTGLAGHEQYF
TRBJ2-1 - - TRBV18 TGTGCCAGCTCACCCAACAGGAACAATGAGCAGTTCTTC CASSPNRNNEQFF
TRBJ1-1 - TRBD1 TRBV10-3 TGTGCCATTATGACAGGGAGGAACACTGAAGCTTTCTTT CAIMTGRNTEAFF
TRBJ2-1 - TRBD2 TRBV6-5 TGTGCCAGCACCGACAGCGCGTGGGGGGGCAATGAGCAGTTCTTC CASTDSAWGGNEQFF
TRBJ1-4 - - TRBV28 TGTGCCAGCAGTTTACGGCAGGGCCGGGAAAAACTGTTTTTT CASSLRQGREKLFF
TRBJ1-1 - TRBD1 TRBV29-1 TGCAGCGTCTCCCTGGGACAGGGAAAGGGTGAAGCTTTCTTT CSVSLGQGKGEAFF
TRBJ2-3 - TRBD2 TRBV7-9 TGTTCCAGCAGCCGGACTAGTACCGATACGCAGTATTTT CSSSRTSTDTQYF
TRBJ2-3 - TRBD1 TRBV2 TGTGCCAGAAGGACAGGGAGCACAGATACGCAGTATTTT CARRTGSTDTQYF
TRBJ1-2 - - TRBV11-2 TGTGCCAGCAGCTTAATCATTAGTAATGGCTACACCTTC CASSLIISNGYTF